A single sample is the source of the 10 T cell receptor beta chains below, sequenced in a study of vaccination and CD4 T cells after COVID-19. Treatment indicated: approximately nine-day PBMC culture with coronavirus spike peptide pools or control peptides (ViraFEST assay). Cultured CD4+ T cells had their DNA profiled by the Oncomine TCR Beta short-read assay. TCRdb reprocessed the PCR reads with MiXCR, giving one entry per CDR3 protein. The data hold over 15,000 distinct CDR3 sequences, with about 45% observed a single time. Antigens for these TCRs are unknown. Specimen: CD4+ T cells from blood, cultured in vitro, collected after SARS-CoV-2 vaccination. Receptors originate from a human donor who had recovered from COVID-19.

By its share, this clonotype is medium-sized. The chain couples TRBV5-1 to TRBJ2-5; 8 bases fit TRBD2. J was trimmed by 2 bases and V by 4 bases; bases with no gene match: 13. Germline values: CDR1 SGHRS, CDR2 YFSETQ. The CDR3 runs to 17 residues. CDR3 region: CASSTTSGTQLQETQYF. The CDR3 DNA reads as TGCGCCAGCAGCACCACTAGCGGCACCCAGTTACAAGAGACCCAGTACTTC.

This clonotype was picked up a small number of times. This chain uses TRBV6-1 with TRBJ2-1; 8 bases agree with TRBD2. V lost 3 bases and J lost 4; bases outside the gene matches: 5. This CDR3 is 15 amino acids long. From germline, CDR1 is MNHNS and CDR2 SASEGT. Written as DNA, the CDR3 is TGTGCCAGCAGTGAGCAGCCGGGAGGGTACAATGAGCAGTTCTTC. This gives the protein CASSEQPGGYNEQFF.

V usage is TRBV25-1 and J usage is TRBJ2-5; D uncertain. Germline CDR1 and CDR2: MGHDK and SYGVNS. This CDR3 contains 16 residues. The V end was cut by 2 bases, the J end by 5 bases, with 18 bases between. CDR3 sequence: CASSERAPGPVETQYF. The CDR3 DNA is TGTGCCAGCAGTGAAAGGGCTCCGGGCCCGGTGGAGACCCAGTACTTC. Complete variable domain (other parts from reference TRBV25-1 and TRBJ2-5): EADIYQTPRYLVIGTGKKITLECSQTMGHDKMYWYQQDPGMELHLIHYSYGVNSTEKGDLSSESTVSRIRTEHFPLTLESARPSHTSQYLCASSERAPGPVETQYFGPGTRLLVL.

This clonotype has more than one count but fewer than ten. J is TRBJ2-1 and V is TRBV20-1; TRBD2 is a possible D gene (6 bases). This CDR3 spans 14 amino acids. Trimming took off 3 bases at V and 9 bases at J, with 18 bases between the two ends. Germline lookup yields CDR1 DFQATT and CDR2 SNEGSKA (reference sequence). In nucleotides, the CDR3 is TGCAGTGCTAGTACGGGAGCTCGTTTCAGTGAGCAGTTCTTC. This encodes CSASTGARFSEQFF.

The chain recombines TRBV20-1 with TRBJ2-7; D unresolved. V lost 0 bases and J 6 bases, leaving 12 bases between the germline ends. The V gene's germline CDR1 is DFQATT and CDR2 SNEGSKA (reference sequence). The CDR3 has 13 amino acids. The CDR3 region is CSARDPDGREQYF. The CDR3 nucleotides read TGCAGTGCTAGAGACCCCGACGGCCGCGAGCAGTACTTC.

As DNA, the CDR3 is TGCAGCGTGAGGGACGGGAACACTGAAGCTTTCTTT. Its protein product is CSVRDGNTEAFF. The rearrangement links TRBV29-1 to TRBJ1-1, with D maybe TRBD1 (5 bases). V lost 6 bases and J 1 base, leaving 9 bases between the germline ends. CDR3 length: 12 residues. The V gene's germline CDR1 is SQVTM and CDR2 ANQGSEA. Together with reference TRBV29-1 and TRBJ1-1, the CDR3 gives the full variable domain: SAVISQKPSRDICQRGTSLTIQCQVDSQVTMMFWYRQQPGQSLTLIATANQGSEATYESGFVIDKFPISRPNLTFSTLTVSNMSPEDSSIYLCSVRDGNTEAFFGQGTRLTVV.

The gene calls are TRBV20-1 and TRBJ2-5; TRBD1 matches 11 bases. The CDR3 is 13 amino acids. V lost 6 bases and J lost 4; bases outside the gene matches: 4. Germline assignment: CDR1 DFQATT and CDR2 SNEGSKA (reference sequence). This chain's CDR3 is CSAGGTGGETQYF. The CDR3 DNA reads TGCAGTGCGGGGGGGACAGGGGGAGAGACCCAGTACTTC.

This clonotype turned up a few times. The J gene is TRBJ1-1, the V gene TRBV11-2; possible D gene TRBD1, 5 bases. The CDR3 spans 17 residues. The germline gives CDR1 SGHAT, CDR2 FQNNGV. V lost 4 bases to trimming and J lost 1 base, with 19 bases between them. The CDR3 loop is CASSSPTKERGNTEAFF. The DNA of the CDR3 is TGTGCCAGCAGCTCACCAACAAAAGAGAGGGGGAACACTGAAGCTTTCTTT.

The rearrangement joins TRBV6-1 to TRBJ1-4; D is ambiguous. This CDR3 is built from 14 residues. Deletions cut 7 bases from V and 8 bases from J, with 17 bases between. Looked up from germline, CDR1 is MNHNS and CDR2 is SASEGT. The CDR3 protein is CASTSHQNTEKLFF. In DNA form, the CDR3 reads TGTGCCAGCACCAGTCATCAGAACACAGAAAAACTGTTTTTT.

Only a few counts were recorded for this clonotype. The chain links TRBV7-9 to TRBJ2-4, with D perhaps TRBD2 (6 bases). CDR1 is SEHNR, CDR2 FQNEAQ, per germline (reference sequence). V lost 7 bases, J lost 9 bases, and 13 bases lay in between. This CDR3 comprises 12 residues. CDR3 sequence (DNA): TGTGCCAGCACCACGCGGGAAGGCATTCAGTACTTC. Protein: CASTTREGIQYF.